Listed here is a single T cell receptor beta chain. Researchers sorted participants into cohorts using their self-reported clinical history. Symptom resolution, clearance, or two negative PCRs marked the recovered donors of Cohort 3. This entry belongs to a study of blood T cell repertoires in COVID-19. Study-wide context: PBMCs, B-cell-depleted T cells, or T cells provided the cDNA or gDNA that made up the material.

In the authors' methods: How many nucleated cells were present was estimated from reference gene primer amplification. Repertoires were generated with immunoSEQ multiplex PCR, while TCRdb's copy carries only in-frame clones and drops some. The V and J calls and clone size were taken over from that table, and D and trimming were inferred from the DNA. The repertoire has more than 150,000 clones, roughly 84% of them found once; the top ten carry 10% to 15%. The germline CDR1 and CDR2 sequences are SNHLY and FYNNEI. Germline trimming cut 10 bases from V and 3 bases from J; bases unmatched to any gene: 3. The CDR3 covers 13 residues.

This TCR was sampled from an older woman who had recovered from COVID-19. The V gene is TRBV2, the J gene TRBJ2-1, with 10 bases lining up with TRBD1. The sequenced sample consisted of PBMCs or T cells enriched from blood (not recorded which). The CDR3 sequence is CATGTGVYNEQFF. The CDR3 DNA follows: TGTGCCACAGGGACAGGGGTCTACAATGAGCAGTTCTTC.